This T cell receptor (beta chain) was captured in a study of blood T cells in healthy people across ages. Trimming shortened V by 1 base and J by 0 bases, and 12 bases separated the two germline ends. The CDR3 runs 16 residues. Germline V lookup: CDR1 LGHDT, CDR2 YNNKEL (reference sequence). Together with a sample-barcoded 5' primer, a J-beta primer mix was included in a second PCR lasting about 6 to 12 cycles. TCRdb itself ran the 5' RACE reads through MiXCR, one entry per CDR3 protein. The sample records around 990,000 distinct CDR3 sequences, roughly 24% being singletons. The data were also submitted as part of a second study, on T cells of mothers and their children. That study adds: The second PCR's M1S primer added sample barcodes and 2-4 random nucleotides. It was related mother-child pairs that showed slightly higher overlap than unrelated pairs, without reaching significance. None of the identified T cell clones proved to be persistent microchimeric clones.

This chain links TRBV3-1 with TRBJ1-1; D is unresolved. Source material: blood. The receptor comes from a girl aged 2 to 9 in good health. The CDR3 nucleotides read TGTGCCAGCAGCCAAGTTCGTCCGCAGATGAACACTGAAGCTTTCTTT. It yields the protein CASSQVRPQMNTEAFF.